These T cell receptor beta chains were read from a single sample in a study of blood T cell repertoires in COVID-19. Only in-frame clones appear in the TCRdb table, and some are missing; sequencing was by immunoSEQ multiplex PCR. The table has 200,000 to 250,000 clones, 85% to 90% seen once; the top ten hold roughly 2.5%. Material for sequencing was peripheral blood. The receptors were gathered from a woman aged 55 to 70 with acute or convalescent COVID-19. Both conserved end residues are part of each CDR3. Fields, in order: D gene, V gene, J gene, clone size, CDR3 DNA, CDR3 protein. D genes are given only for firm matches. Clone size is stated in some rows and not others, as once, few, many or a class when expanded.

>-|TRBV7-3|TRBJ1-1|-
TGTGCCAGCAGCCTGCGGACTAACACTGAAGCTTTCTTT
CASSLRTNTEAFF
>TRBD1|TRBV2|TRBJ2-1|-
TGTGCCAGCGGGACAGGCTCTCGCAATGAGCAGTTCTTC
CASGTGSRNEQFF
>-|TRBV7-9|TRBJ1-1|once
TGTGCCAGCAGCTTGACACCTAACACTGAAGCTTTCTTT
CASSLTPNTEAFF
>TRBD2|TRBV6-2/TRBV6-3|TRBJ2-7|once
TGTGCCAGCAGTTACTCTTGGACGGGGGGGCAGAACGAGCAGTACTTC
CASSYSWTGGQNEQYF
>TRBD2|TRBV29-1|TRBJ2-3|once
TGCAGCGCTCGACCCCTAGCGGGGATCACAGATACGCAGTATTTT
CSARPLAGITDTQYF
>-|TRBV5-1|TRBJ1-6|-
TGCGCCAGCAGCTTGGATCAGGAGGTTTCACCCCTCCACTTT
CASSLDQEVSPLHF
>TRBD1|TRBV6-5|TRBJ1-5|-
TGTGCCAGCAGCGCTGGGACAGCCTACCAGCCCCAGCATTTT
CASSAGTAYQPQHF
>TRBD2|TRBV5-6|TRBJ2-1|-
TGTGCCAGCAGACGACTAGCGGGAGGCGGCAATGAGCAGTTCTTC
CASRRLAGGGNEQFF
>-|TRBV15|TRBJ2-1|-
TGTGCCACCAGCATTAGCTCCTACAATGAGCAGTTCTTC
CATSISSYNEQFF
>TRBD1|TRBV7-9|TRBJ1-2|few
TGTGCCAGCAGCCGGACAGGGGGCTATGGCTACACCTTC
CASSRTGGYGYTF
>-|TRBV20-1|TRBJ2-5|-
TGCAGTTCAACAGTGCAAGAGACCCAGTACTTC
CSSTVQETQYF
>TRBD1|TRBV7-8|TRBJ1-2|few
TGTGCCAGCAGCTTAGCGCAAGGACAGGGGTCTGGCTACACCTTC
CASSLAQGQGSGYTF
>-|TRBV29-1|TRBJ1-2|-
TGCAGCGTTGAGGGAGGCCCTGGCTATGGCTACACCTTC
CSVEGGPGYGYTF
>-|TRBV12-3/TRBV12-4|TRBJ1-1|-
TGTGCCAGCAGGGCCTTAAATAATGAAGCTTTCTTT
CASRALNNEAFF
>-|TRBV2|TRBJ2-3|-
TGTGCCAGCAGTGAGGCTGGAGCTGCAGATACGCAGTATTTT
CASSEAGAADTQYF
>TRBD2|TRBV7-2|TRBJ2-7|-
TGTGCCAGCAGCAACGGACTAGCGGGCTACGAGCAGTACTTC
CASSNGLAGYEQYF
>TRBD1|TRBV30|TRBJ1-5|-
TGTGCCTGGAGTAGCGGGACAGGGGGCTACAATCAGCCCCAGCATTTT
CAWSSGTGGYNQPQHF
>-|TRBV6-4|TRBJ2-2|once
TGTGCCAGCAAAGGGGTCACCGGGGAGCTGTTTTTT
CASKGVTGELFF
>TRBD1|TRBV3-1/TRBV3-2|TRBJ1-6|-
TGTGCCAGCAGCCAAGGGACAGGTGGTAATTCACCCCTCCACTTT
CASSQGTGGNSPLHF
>TRBD2|TRBV7-2|TRBJ2-3|-
TGTGCCAGCAGCTTAGTACCACTACTAGCGGGAGGCACAGATACGCAGTATTTT
CASSLVPLLAGGTDTQYF
>-|TRBV28|TRBJ2-7|-
TGTGCCAGCAGCCAGGGGTCCTACGAGCAGTACTTC
CASSQGSYEQYF
>-|TRBV9|TRBJ1-1|once
TGTGCCAGCAGCCAAGGGGGAAACACTGAAGCTTTCTTT
CASSQGGNTEAFF
>TRBD1|TRBV19|TRBJ2-2|-
TGTGCCAGTAGTCCGGGACAGGGGGCGCGAACCGGGGAGCTGTTTTTT
CASSPGQGARTGELFF
>TRBD1|TRBV4-1|TRBJ2-7|-
TGCGCCAGCAGCCAAGGTCCCCGACAGGGGTCCCACGAGCAGTACTTC
CASSQGPRQGSHEQYF
>TRBD2|TRBV3-1/TRBV3-2|TRBJ2-4|-
TGTGCCAGCAGCCAAGAAGGGATAGCGGGGGGGAAAAACATTCAGTACTTC
CASSQEGIAGGKNIQYF
>TRBD1|TRBV11-2|TRBJ1-6|-
TGTGCCAGCAGCCCCCGGACAGGGCTGAATTCACCCCTCCACTTT
CASSPRTGLNSPLHF
>TRBD1|TRBV4-2|TRBJ2-5|-
TGTGCCAGCAGCCTATCCAAAGGACAGGGAGAGACCCAGTACTTC
CASSLSKGQGETQYF
>TRBD2|TRBV10-3|TRBJ2-1|-
TGTGCCATCAGTGCAACTAGCGGGAGGGACAATGAGCAGTTCTTC
CAISATSGRDNEQFF
>-|TRBV2|TRBJ1-6|-
TGTGCCAGCAGCGGGGACAACGAAGGCGGTTCACCCCTCCACTTT
CASSGDNEGGSPLHF
>TRBD2|TRBV28|TRBJ2-7|-
TGTGCCAGCAGGCCCGGGACTAGCGCCCACGAGCAGTACTTC
CASRPGTSAHEQYF
>-|TRBV29-1|TRBJ1-1|-
TGCAGCGTCACTAGAACTTCGAACACTGAAGCTTTCTTT
CSVTRTSNTEAFF
>TRBD1|TRBV6-5|TRBJ1-2|few
TGTGCCAGCAAGGACAGGGGTGGTGGCTACACCTTC
CASKDRGGGYTF
>TRBD1|TRBV30|TRBJ1-1|-
TGTGCCTGGAGTCGGGGGACAGGGGGCGGAAAGGACACTGAAGCTTTCTTT
CAWSRGTGGGKDTEAFF
>-|TRBV19|TRBJ2-3|-
TGTGCCAGTAGTATAGGGGGATTGGGAGACTCGCAGTATTTT
CASSIGGLGDSQYF
>-|TRBV5-4|TRBJ2-3|many
TGTGCCAGCAGCTCGGGTTTCTTTACCTGGGATACGCAGTATTTT
CASSSGFFTWDTQYF
>-|TRBV3-1/TRBV3-2|TRBJ2-2|once
TGTGCCAGCAGCCAAGGAGATACCGGGGAGCTGTTTTTT
CASSQGDTGELFF
>TRBD2|TRBV2|TRBJ2-1|-
TGTGCCAGCAGTGACCCCCGAGGCGGTAGCGGGAATACCCGCTCCTACAATGAGCAGTTCTTC
CASSDPRGGSGNTRSYNEQFF
>-|TRBV28|TRBJ1-2|-
TGTGCCACCGAACAGGGCTCCTATGGTTACACCTTC
CATEQGSYGYTF
>-|TRBV18|TRBJ1-5|-
TGTGCCAGCTCACCCGGGGGGAATCAGCCCCAGCATTTT
CASSPGGNQPQHF
>-|TRBV7-2|TRBJ1-4|-
TGTGCCAGCAGCTTGGGGCCCTCTGCTGAAAAACTGTTTTTT
CASSLGPSAEKLFF
>TRBD1|TRBV7-3|TRBJ1-4|-
TGTGCCAGCAGCCCGCGGACAGGGAGAGAAGAAAAACTGTTTTTT
CASSPRTGREEKLFF
>TRBD1|TRBV7-8|TRBJ1-2|-
TGTGCCAGCAGAACAAGGGACAGCTTCTATGGCTACACCTTC
CASRTRDSFYGYTF
>TRBD2|TRBV28|TRBJ2-2|-
TGTGCCAGCAATCTAGCGGGAGGGATTACCGGGGAGCTGTTTTTT
CASNLAGGITGELFF
>TRBD1|TRBV28|TRBJ1-5|medium-sized
TGTGCCAGCAGTGGGGCAGGGGGCGCGGGGCAGCCCCAGCATTTT
CASSGAGGAGQPQHF
>-|TRBV13|TRBJ2-7|-
TGTGCCAGCAGCCCGAGTAGGGGATTTGGGTCCTACGAGCAGTACTTC
CASSPSRGFGSYEQYF
>TRBD1|TRBV3-1/TRBV3-2|TRBJ2-7|-
TGTGCCAGCATCTCTCGGGACAGGGTGGACGACGAGCAGTACTTC
CASISRDRVDDEQYF
>-|TRBV24-1|TRBJ2-1|-
TGTGCCACCAGTGATTCGGGATCCGACAATGAGCAGTTCTTC
CATSDSGSDNEQFF
>-|TRBV5-1|TRBJ2-3|-
TGCGCCAGCAGCATTACAGAAGATACGCAGTATTTT
CASSITEDTQYF
>TRBD2|TRBV5-4|TRBJ2-3|-
TGTGCCAGCAGCTTGGCTCGCCCTAGCGGGAGCACAGATACGCAGTATTTT
CASSLARPSGSTDTQYF
>TRBD1|TRBV27|TRBJ1-3|-
TGTGCCAGCATCAAAGGGACAGGGCCACACCGCTCTGGAAACACCATATATTTT
CASIKGTGPHRSGNTIYF
>TRBD1|TRBV9|TRBJ1-1|-
TGTGCCAGCAGCGTAACGGCAGGGGGGTTGAACACTGAAGCTTTCTTT
CASSVTAGGLNTEAFF
>TRBD1|TRBV6-6|TRBJ1-6|-
TGTGCCAGCAGTAGATACCGACAGGGGGTTCAGGGTTCACCCCTCCACTTT
CASSRYRQGVQGSPLHF
>-|TRBV4-1|TRBJ2-7|-
TGCGCCAGCAGCATCAAATCGGGGACCTACGAGCAGTACTTC
CASSIKSGTYEQYF